The clone carrying this TCR beta chain came up many times. Library construction involved attaching unique molecular identifiers to individual cDNA molecules, which allowed quantitative, reproducible TCR counting. Using its own MiXCR run on the RACE reads, TCRdb lists one record per CDR3 protein. The sample carries some 96,000 distinct CDR3 sequences, 9.3% recorded once. The data originate from a study of human T cells and chemical hapten exposure. For the study at large: DPC at 2% was the sensitizing agent, placed on around 2 cm by around 2 cm of upper inner arm skin.

Described time point: patch test 2, 6 weeks after DPC sensitization. The sample's treatment: therapeutic diphenylcyclopropenone sensitization with weekly scalp DPC. This CDR3 is built from 13 residues. Trimming removed 4 bases at V and 8 bases at J, with 14 bases between. The germline CDR1 and CDR2 sequences are SGHTA and FQGTGA. The TCR comes from a woman in her 40s with alopecia areata. Some clones in this sample may be carry-over from other donors' samples. The sequencing here drew on whole blood, taken in connection with sensitization to the hapten diphenylcyclopropenone (DPC). The chain links TRBV7-3 to TRBJ1-2, with D possibly matching TRBD1 (6 bases). This CDR3 reads CASSSDRSLGYTF. Written as DNA, the CDR3 is TGTGCCAGCAGCTCCGACAGGTCCCTCGGCTACACCTTC.